The 15 T cell receptor beta chains given below trace back to one sample, sequenced in a study of neurological immune-mediated disorders. Documented time point: longitudinal time-point 3. TCRdb reprocessed the 5' RACE reads via MiXCR and lists one record per CDR3 protein. Here the sample spans roughly 100,000 distinct CDR3 sequences, 9.5% to 14% being singletons. Sequences were obtained from PBMCs. These receptors were obtained from a female donor with HTLV-1-associated myelopathy (HAM/TSP).

Concerning this clonotype itself: This clone may be a read error of a much larger clone one base away. V is TRBV29-1 and J is TRBJ1-1; D is possibly TRBD1 (5 bases). Germline CDR1 and CDR2: SQVTM and ANQGSEA. CDR3 size: 13 residues. The CDR3 here is CSATGTANSEAFF. For the CDR3, the DNA is TGCAGCGCCACCGGGACGGCAAACAGTGAAGCTTTCTTT.

In this sample, this clonotype turned up many times. The chain joins TRBV28 to TRBJ2-7; 8 nucleotides agree with TRBD2. Germline loops: CDR1 MDHEN, CDR2 SYDVKM. The CDR3 spans 15 residues. V shed 6 bases and J 1 base; nucleotides not matched to a gene: 8. The DNA for the CDR3 is TGTGCCAGCAGAGATCCCGGGACTAGATCCTACGAGCAGTACTTC. Its translation is CASRDPGTRSYEQYF.

This clonotype is medium-sized (0.01 to 0.1%) in the sample. Written as DNA, the CDR3 is TGTGCCAGCAGACAGGGGTCCAACGTCCTGACTTTC. This gives the protein CASRQGSNVLTF. This rearrangement joins TRBV12-3 or TRBV12-4 to TRBJ2-6; 7 bases are shared with TRBD1. This CDR3 comprises 12 residues. V gave up 6 bases and J gave up 8 bases; unmatched junction bases: 1.

This clonotype was counted ten times or more. The chain uses TRBV5-1 and TRBJ2-1; D remains unclear. V lost 0 bases and J 9 bases, leaving 10 bases between the germline ends. The CDR3 covers 13 residues. CDR1 SGHRS and CDR2 YFSETQ come from the germline V gene. In nucleotides, the CDR3 is TGCGCCAGCAGCTTGGAAGGGTCAGGTGAGCAGTTCTTC. Its protein product is CASSLEGSGEQFF. Full variable domain (rest looked up from reference TRBV5-1 and TRBJ2-1): KAGVTQTPRYLIKTRGQQVTLSCSPISGHRSVSWYQQTPGQGLQFLFEYFSETQRNKGNFPGRFSGRQFSNSRSEMNVSTLELGDSALYLCASSLEGSGEQFFGPGTRLTVL.

Note on this clonotype: Being one base from a much bigger clone, this may be a read error. V gene TRBV20-1 combines with J gene TRBJ2-1, with D unresolved. This CDR3 is 16 amino acids long. Germline V gives CDR1 DFQATT, CDR2 SNEGSKA (reference sequence). V lost 5 bases to trimming and J lost 0 bases, with 17 bases between them. The CDR3 loop is CSAEHSAASSYNEQFF. Written as DNA, the CDR3 is TGCAGTGCTGAACACAGCGCGGCCAGCTCCTACAATGAGCAGTTCTTC.

This clonotype was observed at least ten times. V and J are TRBV18 and TRBJ2-2, with D maybe TRBD2 (5 bases). V lost 3 bases and J 3 bases, leaving 8 bases between the germline ends. Germline V lookup: CDR1 KGHSH, CDR2 LQKENI. The CDR3 is 14 residues long. The CDR3 loop is CASSPLRDTGELFF. The CDR3 DNA reads TGTGCCAGCTCACCCTTGAGGGACACCGGGGAGCTGTTTTTT.

About this clonotype itself: This may stem from a read error, because a much larger clone lies one nucleotide away. V usage is TRBV7-8 and J usage is TRBJ2-1, with 8 positions matching TRBD1. The CDR3 consists of 13 residues. Germline V CDR1 and CDR2: SGHVS, FQNEAQ. Germline trimming cut 4 bases from V and 9 bases from J; bases unmatched to any gene: 5. CDR3 loop: CASSSTGVAEQFF. CDR3 DNA: TGTGCCAGCAGCTCGACAGGGGTGGCTGAGCAGTTCTTC.

This clonotype was found many times. The gene calls are TRBV10-2 and TRBJ1-5, with no clear D. V gave up 3 bases and J gave up 8 bases, with 8 bases separating them. From germline, CDR1 is WSHSY and CDR2 SAAADI. The CDR3 runs 12 residues. The CDR3 nucleotides are TGCGCCAGCAGTGATAACAGTGAGCCCCAGCATTTT. Translating gives CASSDNSEPQHF.

This clonotype was seen ten or more times. The V gene is TRBV5-1, the J gene TRBJ2-7; unclear D gene. CDR1 is SGHRS, CDR2 YFSETQ, per germline. This CDR3 comprises 13 residues. With 4 bases removed from V and 5 bases from J, the gap between germline ends came to 13 bases. The CDR3 coding sequence is TGCGCCAGCAGCCCCTCGACCCTGGACGAGCAGTACTTC. Translating gives CASSPSTLDEQYF.

The chain links TRBV6-5 to TRBJ1-1; D remains unclear. The CDR3 covers 14 residues. Germline V gene lookup returns CDR1 MNHEY and CDR2 SVGAGI. Trimming stripped 0 bases from V and 5 bases from J, with 10 bases between. CDR3 protein: CASSYSGEWTEAFF. CDR3 DNA: TGTGCCAGCAGTTACTCTGGGGAGTGGACTGAAGCTTTCTTT.

This clonotype was seen a handful of times. V usage is TRBV5-1 and J usage is TRBJ1-5; D unresolved. The germline CDR1 and CDR2 sequences are SGHRS and YFSETQ. The CDR3 totals 19 residues. V lost 0 bases to trimming and J lost 0 bases, with 19 bases between them. The CDR3 protein is CASSLVRVSGRNSNQPQHF. In DNA, the CDR3 is TGCGCCAGCAGCTTGGTCCGGGTTAGCGGGCGCAATAGCAATCAGCCCCAGCATTTT.

In its sample, this clonotype was seen many times. The gene calls are TRBV27 and TRBJ1-5, with 7 positions matching TRBD1. The CDR3 runs to 15 residues. The J segment lost 1 base and the V segment lost 5 bases, leaving 5 bases of the junction unmatched. CDR1 and CDR2 (germline): MNHEY, SMNVEV (reference sequence). The CDR3 is CASSVTGFSNQPQHF. In nucleotides, the CDR3 is TGTGCCAGCAGTGTGACAGGGTTCAGCAATCAGCCCCAGCATTTT.

This clonotype was observed at least ten times. The chain's CDR3 is CASSPDRGRPTEAFF. DNA for the CDR3: TGTGCCAGCAGCCCGGACAGGGGCCGTCCTACTGAAGCTTTCTTT. The gene calls are TRBV6-2 or TRBV6-3 and TRBJ1-1; TRBD1 matches at 9 bases. Germline CDR1 reads MNHEY; CDR2 reads SVGEGT. V shed 6 bases, J shed 5 bases, and the junction held 10 bases outside the gene matches. CDR3 length equals 15 residues.

This clonotype was counted at least ten times. V and J are TRBV24-1 and TRBJ2-1, with 12 bases that match TRBD2. V was pared by 3 bases and J by 8 bases, with 1 base of the junction left unmatched. Germline lookup yields CDR1 KGHDR and CDR2 SFDVKD. The length of the CDR3 is 14 residues. Here the CDR3 DNA reads TGTGCCACCAGTGATGCTAGCGGGGGGGATGAGCAGTTCTTC. Its translation: CATSDASGGDEQFF.

The table lists this clonotype with many counts. The chain recombines TRBV20-1 with TRBJ2-3; 9 bases match TRBD1. The V segment lost 2 bases and the J segment 1 base; nucleotides outside the gene matches: 4. The germline V gene encodes CDR1 DFQATT and CDR2 SNEGSKA (reference sequence). The CDR3 spans 15 residues. The CDR3: CSARFWDRGTDTQYF. In DNA form, the CDR3 reads TGCAGTGCTAGATTCTGGGACAGGGGCACAGATACGCAGTATTTT.